This passage covers 8 T cell receptor beta chains from one sample sequenced in a study of Graves' ophthalmopathy and Graves' hyperthyroidism. For repertoire sequencing, the TCR beta CDR3 regions were amplified from RNA transcripts. HTBI primers served in a first-round RT-PCR, which a second-round multiplex PCR followed. TCRdb re-called the multiplex PCR reads with MiXCR, one entry per CDR3 protein. The data contain more than 1,000,000 distinct CDR3 sequences, less than 45% of them singletons. The sample was peripheral blood or thyroid tissue (not recorded which). The receptors originated from an adult man with Graves' hyperthyroidism.

Comments on this clonotype: A much larger clone sits a single nucleotide away, making a read error possible. This chain links TRBV7-9 with TRBJ1-4; tentatively, D is TRBD1 (6 bases). The CDR3 loop spans 12 amino acids. Germline CDR1 SEHNR, CDR2 FQNEAQ (reference sequence). CDR3 protein: CAIDRMNEKLVF. In DNA, the CDR3 is TGTGCGATAGACAGGATGAATGAAAAACTGGTTTTT. Full variable domain (missing parts from reference TRBV7-9 and TRBJ1-4): DTGVSQNPRHKITKRGQNVTFRCDPISEHNRLYWYRQTLGQGPEFLTYFQNEAQLEKSRLLSDRFSAERPKGSFSTLEIQRTEQGDSAMYLCAIDRMNEKLVFGSGTQLSVL.

The J gene is TRBJ2-5, the V gene TRBV29-1; no clear D gene. This CDR3 region has 13 residues. Trimming pared 1 base from V and 2 bases from J, leaving 8 bases between. Germline assignment: CDR1 SQVTM and CDR2 ANQGSEA. The DNA for the CDR3 is TGCAGCGTTGAAGGGACCACGCAAGAGACCCAGTACTTC. This gives the protein CSVEGTTQETQYF.

This clonotype has a count of ten or more. V is TRBV10-3 and J is TRBJ2-7, with 11 nucleotides matching TRBD1. Germline V CDR1 and CDR2: ENHRY, SYGVKD. V trimming: 4 bases; J trimming: 3 bases; junction bases outside the gene matches: 8. The CDR3 has 16 amino acids. The CDR3 DNA sequence: TGTGCCATCAGTGTAGGACAGGGGGCATTTGGCTACGAGCAGTACTTC. It codes for CAISVGQGAFGYEQYF.

This clonotype appeared many times. The chain joins TRBV7-2 to TRBJ1-4, with D maybe TRBD1 (6 bases). Between the trimmed V and J ends, which lost 4 bases and 12 bases, there was a span of 15 bases. The CDR3 has 13 residues. Germline CDR1 reads SGHTA; CDR2 reads FQGNSA. CDR3 in DNA: TGTGCCAGCAGCTCCGTCTGGACAGCCGAACTGTTTTTT. It is translated as CASSSVWTAELFF.

CDR3 sequence (DNA): TGTGCCAGCAGTGCCCCAAAGGGTGAGCCCCAGCATTTT. It is translated as CASSAPKGEPQHF. The chain carries TRBV28 and TRBJ1-5; no reliable D call. Germline V CDR1 and CDR2: MDHEN, SYDVKM. This CDR3 spans 13 amino acids. The V end lost 5 bases, the J end lost 8 bases, and 13 bases lay between the germline ends.

This clonotype was counted many times. The CDR3 DNA follows: TGCAGCGTTTTCATGGGGGCTCAAGAGACCCAGTACTTC. Amino acids: CSVFMGAQETQYF. The J gene is TRBJ2-5, the V gene TRBV29-1; TRBD1 is a possible D gene (6 bases). The length of the CDR3 is 13 residues. Germline V gene data show CDR1 as SQVTM and CDR2 as ANQGSEA. The V end lost 5 bases, the J end lost 2 bases, and 12 bases lay between the germline ends.

This chain connects TRBV30 to TRBJ1-1, with D maybe TRBD1 (5 bases). The CDR3 covers 13 residues. Trimming removed 0 bases at V and 4 bases at J, with 9 bases between. From germline, CDR1 is GTSNPN and CDR2 SVGIG (reference sequence). The DNA of the CDR3 is TGTGCCTGGAGTGTATATGGGGGCACTGAAGCTTTCTTT. It encodes CAWSVYGGTEAFF.

The V and J genes are TRBV29-1 and TRBJ2-2, with D possibly TRBD2 on 5 matching bases. The CDR3 extends over 13 amino acids. V lost 5 bases and J lost 8, with 15 bases in between. CDR1 is SQVTM, CDR2 ANQGSEA, per germline. In DNA, the CDR3 is TGCAGCGTTACGGACTCCGCTTTGGGGGAGCTGTTTTTT. Amino acids: CSVTDSALGELFF.